The 21 T cell receptor beta chains given below trace back to one sample, sequenced in a study of shared T cell receptors in the human thymus. Here immunoSEQ multiplex PCR was the method, and the copy in TCRdb shows in-frame clones only, minus some. The sample shows more than 550,000 clones, approximately 83% of them seen only once. These same data were also listed under a study on human thymus T cells.

Sequencing was performed on thymocytes. All receptors come from a girl in the first two years of life with a congenital heart defect.

The J gene is TRBJ1-2, the V gene TRBV15; 10 nucleotides align to TRBD1. Germline V gene sequence: CDR1 LNHNV, CDR2 YYDKDF (reference sequence). This CDR3 contains 16 residues. J lost 6 bases, V lost 0 bases, and 7 bases had no gene match. The CDR3, as DNA: TGTGCCACCAGCAGAGACCTTCGACAGGGGGCTAATGGCTACACCTTC. Its translation: CATSRDLRQGANGYTF. The full variable domain, its missing parts supplied by reference TRBV15 and TRBJ1-2, is DAMVIQNPRYQVTQFGKPVTLSCSQTLNHNVMYWYQQKSSQAPKLLFHYYDKDFNNEADTPDNFQSRRPNTSFCFLDIRSPGLGDTAMYLCATSRDLRQGANGYTFGSGTRLTVV.

Regarding this clone: The CDR3 does not close with the conserved phenylalanine or tryptophan, likely indicating a read error. The chain carries TRBV20-1 and TRBJ1-6; D is ambiguous. The CDR3 length is 11 residues. V shed 6 bases and J shed 7 bases, with 7 bases lying between them. Germline assignment: CDR1 DFQATT and CDR2 SNEGSKA (reference sequence). The CDR3 loop is CSADKNSPLHL. The CDR3 DNA sequence: TGCAGTGCCGACAAAAATTCACCCCTCCACCTT.

The genes are TRBV6-4 and TRBJ1-5; tentatively, D is TRBD1 (6 bases). This CDR3 is built from 13 residues. Trimming pared 3 bases from V and 7 bases from J, leaving 10 bases between. Germline V gene lookup returns CDR1 MRHNA and CDR2 SNTAGT. This CDR3 reads CASSELGGQPQHF. CDR3 sequence (DNA): TGTGCCAGCAGTGAACTAGGGGGACAGCCCCAGCATTTT.

The rearrangement links TRBV28 to TRBJ1-1; TRBD1 is a possible D gene (5 bases). The V gene's germline CDR1 is MDHEN and CDR2 SYDVKM. The germline V and J ends were trimmed by 3 bases and 0 bases, with 32 bases remaining between them. This CDR3 has 22 residues. CDR3 sequence: CASSFSAGNAFGPKNLNTEAFF. CDR3 in DNA: TGTGCCAGCAGTTTTTCCGCAGGGAACGCCTTCGGTCCGAAAAATCTGAACACTGAAGCTTTCTTT.

This clone was recorded once. J is TRBJ2-1 and V is TRBV15; 8 bases match TRBD1. CDR3 size: 15 residues. From germline, CDR1 is LNHNV and CDR2 YYDKDF (reference sequence). The V gene end was trimmed by 4 bases and the J gene end by 1 base; junction bases not matched to a gene: 3. CDR3 in amino acids: CATSKRQGSYNEQFF. The CDR3 nucleotides are TGTGCCACCAGCAAAAGACAGGGGTCCTACAATGAGCAGTTCTTC. The full variable domain, its missing parts supplied by reference TRBV15 and TRBJ2-1, is DAMVIQNPRYQVTQFGKPVTLSCSQTLNHNVMYWYQQKSSQAPKLLFHYYDKDFNNEADTPDNFQSRRPNTSFCFLDIRSPGLGDTAMYLCATSKRQGSYNEQFFGPGTRLTVL.

The chain has TRBV28 and TRBJ1-1; D gene uncertain. CDR3 length: 12 amino acids. Trimming stripped 3 bases from V and 8 bases from J, with 10 bases between. Looked up from germline, CDR1 is MDHEN and CDR2 is SYDVKM. CDR3 loop: CASSFSLQEAFF. The CDR3 bases are TGTGCCAGCAGTTTTTCCTTACAGGAAGCTTTCTTT.

The V gene is TRBV2, the J gene TRBJ1-5, with a tentative D call TRBD1 (5 bases). This CDR3 comprises 19 residues. Germline values: CDR1 SNHLY, CDR2 FYNNEI. Trimming pared 8 bases from V and 0 bases from J, leaving 26 bases between. The CDR3 region is CASSIAGFSLRYSNQPQHF. CDR3 DNA sequence: TGTGCCAGCTCAATAGCAGGGTTTTCTCTGAGATATAGCAATCAGCCCCAGCATTTT.

The chain links TRBV4-1 to TRBJ2-1; 7 nucleotides align to TRBD2. This CDR3 region has 12 residues. V was pared by 5 bases and J by 15 bases, with 10 bases of the junction left unmatched. Germline values: CDR1 MGHRA, CDR2 YSYEKL. For the CDR3, the DNA is TGCGCCAGCAGCATGACCTCTCCGGGGGGGTTCTTC. It is translated as CASSMTSPGGFF.

This clone was seen just once. The CDR3 sequence is CASSFNSAGGHNEQFF. CDR3 bases: TGTGCCAGCAGTTTTAATTCAGCGGGGGGGCACAATGAGCAGTTCTTC. The chain couples TRBV28 to TRBJ2-1, with 10 bases matching TRBD2. J was trimmed by 5 bases and V by 3 bases; bases with no gene match: 7. Germline CDR1 reads MDHEN; CDR2 reads SYDVKM. CDR3 length equals 16 residues.

This rearrangement joins TRBV19 to TRBJ1-2; no clear D. There are 16 residues in the CDR3. Germline CDR1 and CDR2: LNHDA and SQIVND (reference sequence). The ends were cut back, 4 bases at V and 4 bases at J, with 19 bases in the middle. As DNA, the CDR3 is TGTGCCAGTAGTACCCCCCCGGAGACGCATGGCTATGGCTACACCTTC. It yields the protein CASSTPPETHGYGYTF.

The V call is TRBV7-9, the J call TRBJ2-7; D is possibly TRBD1 (5 bases). Per the germline V gene, CDR1 is SEHNR and CDR2 is FQNEAQ (reference sequence). Trimming removed 4 bases from V and 5 bases from J, with 27 bases in between. The CDR3 contains 18 residues. CDR3 residues: CASSSRDSFFWDSHEQYF. The CDR3 nucleotides are TGTGCCAGCAGCTCCCGAGACAGTTTCTTTTGGGATTCCCACGAGCAGTACTTC.

The V gene is TRBV6-1, the J gene TRBJ1-2; 7 bases agree with TRBD1. The germline V gene encodes CDR1 MNHNS and CDR2 SASEGT. This CDR3 comprises 15 residues. Trimming cost V 1 base and J 4 bases; bases outside gene matches: 6. CDR3 in DNA: TGTGCCAGCAGTGAAGGCGACAGGGAAGCCTATGGCTACACCTTC. It specifies CASSEGDREAYGYTF.

This clone has only a few counts. This chain joins TRBV10-3 and TRBJ2-7; no firm D call. V lost 0 bases and J 1 base, leaving 13 bases between the germline ends. The CDR3 sequence is 16 residues long. CDR1 is ENHRY and CDR2 is SYGVKD in the germline V gene. CDR3 residues: CAISESCRRQSYEQYF. The DNA of the CDR3 is TGTGCCATCAGTGAGTCGTGTCGCAGGCAATCCTACGAGCAGTACTTC.

This chain connects TRBV10-1 to TRBJ2-2, with TRBD2 matching 9 bases. V gave up 9 bases and J gave up 6 bases; unmatched junction bases: 14. The germline V gene encodes CDR1 WNHNN and CDR2 SYGVQD (reference sequence). This CDR3 contains 16 residues. The CDR3 sequence is CASGGNIAGAPGELFF. The CDR3 bases are TGCGCCAGTGGAGGCAACATAGCGGGGGCCCCCGGGGAGCTGTTTTTT.

The J gene is TRBJ2-3, the V gene TRBV5-4; tentative D call: TRBD2 (7 bases). The CDR3 sequence is 16 residues long. Germline V CDR1 and CDR2: SGHNT, YYREEE (reference sequence). Trimming left V 2 bases short and J 9 bases short, with 22 bases between. The CDR3 DNA sequence: TGTGCCAGCAGCTTCGGGGCTCGGGGGGCCGTTGGGACGCAGTATTTT. This translates into CASSFGARGAVGTQYF.

V and J are TRBV28 and TRBJ1-5; TRBD1 matches at 8 bases. This CDR3 has 15 amino acids. Germline V CDR1 and CDR2: MDHEN, SYDVKM. The J segment lost 4 bases and the V segment lost 6 bases, leaving 8 bases of the junction unmatched. This CDR3 reads CASSRGQGVNQPQHF. The CDR3 DNA is TGTGCCAGCAGCCGCGGACAGGGTGTGAATCAGCCCCAGCATTTT.

The gene calls are TRBV5-6 and TRBJ1-2; D gene uncertain. V was trimmed by 2 bases and J by 10 bases, leaving 12 bases between them. The length of the CDR3 is 12 residues. The V gene's germline CDR1 is SGHDT and CDR2 YYEEEE. CDR3 region: CASSFHPGDYTF. CDR3 coding DNA: TGTGCCAGCAGCTTTCATCCGGGAGACTACACCTTC.

The chain carries TRBV14 and TRBJ2-1, with 8 positions matching TRBD2. Trimming at V came to 5 bases and at J to 4 bases, leaving 10 bases not matched to a gene. In germline, CDR1 is SGHDN, CDR2 FVKESK. This CDR3 has 16 residues. Here the CDR3 reads CASSSRGGEGYNEQFF. The DNA for the CDR3 is TGTGCCAGCAGCTCACGGGGGGGCGAAGGATACAATGAGCAGTTCTTC.

The V call is TRBV27, the J call TRBJ2-3; D possibly corresponds to TRBD2 (7 bases). CDR1 is MNHEY and CDR2 is SMNVEV in the germline V gene (reference sequence). The ends were cut back, 7 bases at V and 1 base at J, with 12 bases in the middle. The CDR3 consists of 14 residues. The CDR3 is CASTKGGGTDTQYF. The CDR3 coding sequence is TGTGCCAGCACTAAAGGGGGGGGCACAGATACGCAGTATTTT.

The chain carries TRBV5-6 and TRBJ1-4; D gene ambiguous. The CDR3 length is 15 residues. The germline gives CDR1 SGHDT, CDR2 YYEEEE. Trimming removed 4 bases at V and 8 bases at J, with 18 bases between. CDR3 amino acids: CASSPRRELGEKLFF. Here the CDR3 DNA reads TGTGCCAGCAGCCCCCGGAGGGAGCTAGGAGAAAAACTGTTTTTT.

The V and J genes are TRBV5-6 and TRBJ2-7, with D maybe TRBD2 (5 bases). V was pared by 1 base and J by 0 bases, with 8 bases between. Germline V gene sequence: CDR1 SGHDT, CDR2 YYEEEE. The CDR3 has 14 amino acids. CDR3 amino acids: CASSLTGSSYEQYF. The CDR3 DNA reads TGTGCCAGCAGCTTGACGGGGAGCTCCTACGAGCAGTACTTC.